A selection of T cell receptor beta chains follows, all from one sample in a study of blood T cell repertoires in COVID-19. Libraries were prepared by immunoSEQ multiplex PCR; TCRdb keeps only in-frame clonotypes and omits some of them. The repertoire consists of tens of thousands of clones, with under 85% occurring once and the leading ten covering approximately 8.8%. Sequences were obtained from peripheral blood. The source is a man aged 60 to 75 with acute or convalescent COVID-19. Each CDR3 is given with its conserved first and last residue. D genes are given only for firm matches. Rows give clone size only sometimes, using once, few, many, or a class for an expanded clone.

.	TRBV7-3	.	TRBJ1-2	CASSPGSTGYGYTF	TGTGCCAGCAGCCCGGGATCGACGGGCTATGGCTACACCTTC
TRBD2	TRBV13	.	TRBJ2-5	CASSRAGGKETQYF	TGTGCCAGCAGCAGGGCGGGGGGTAAAGAGACCCAGTACTTC
.	TRBV28	.	TRBJ1-3	CASSFAGAGNTIYF	TGTGCCAGCAGTTTTGCAGGGGCCGGAAACACCATATATTTT
TRBD1	TRBV19	.	TRBJ1-6	CASSMGGTGPNNSPLHF	TGTGCCAGTAGTATGGGCGGGACAGGACCCAATAATTCACCCCTCCACTTT
TRBD1	TRBV24-1	.	TRBJ2-2	CATNPGQGLNTGELFF	TGTGCCACCAACCCAGGACAGGGCCTGAACACCGGGGAGCTGTTTTTT
TRBD1	TRBV19	.	TRBJ1-1	CASSIKGTGTGTEAFF	TGTGCCAGTAGTATAAAGGGGACAGGGACGGGCACTGAAGCTTTCTTT
.	TRBV6-1	.	TRBJ1-4	CASSEWRDDNEKLFF	TGTGCCAGCAGTGAATGGCGGGATGATAATGAAAAACTGTTTTTT
TRBD1	TRBV13	few	TRBJ1-1	CASSLTGPSTEAFF	TGTGCCAGCAGCTTGACAGGGCCGAGCACTGAAGCTTTCTTT
.	TRBV6-1	.	TRBJ1-5	CASSDGASNQPQHF	TGTGCCAGCAGTGACGGAGCGTCCAATCAGCCCCAGCATTTT
.	TRBV7-2	.	TRBJ1-6	CASSSGGGNSPLHF	TGTGCCAGCAGCTCGGGGGGTGGGAATTCACCCCTCCACTTT
TRBD1	TRBV5-1	.	TRBJ1-1	CASSGTGLIRMNTEAFF	TGCGCCAGCAGCGGGACAGGACTTATTAGGATGAACACTGAAGCTTTCTTT
TRBD1	TRBV9	.	TRBJ1-4	CASSTGTDEKLFF	TGTGCCAGCAGCACGGGGACAGATGAAAAACTGTTTTTT
TRBD1	TRBV10-3	few	TRBJ2-2	CAGGSGTGGHGELFF	TGTGCCGGAGGATCCGGGACAGGGGGCCACGGGGAGCTGTTTTTT
TRBD1	TRBV6-2/TRBV6-3	once	TRBJ1-6	CASSSWTGGGGSPLHF	TGTGCCAGCAGCTCCTGGACAGGGGGTGGTGGATCACCCCTCCACTTT
.	TRBV27	.	TRBJ1-2	CASSIIAGGHYGYTF	TGTGCCAGCAGTATAATTGCAGGCGGGCACTATGGCTACACCTTC
.	TRBV19	.	TRBJ1-1	CASSIDGGPNTEAFF	TGTGCCAGTAGTATAGATGGGGGCCCGAACACTGAAGCTTTCTTT
TRBD2	TRBV5-1	.	TRBJ2-1	CASKVLAEYNEQFF	TGCGCCAGCAAGGTCCTAGCGGAATACAATGAGCAGTTCTTC
.	TRBV12-3/TRBV12-4	.	TRBJ2-1	CASTLPAGVRQFF	TGTGCCAGCACACTTCCGGCCGGGGTTAGGCAGTTCTTC
.	TRBV4-3	.	TRBJ1-5	CASSQSQNQPQHF	TGCGCCAGCAGCCAATCACAGAATCAGCCCCAGCATTTT
.	TRBV19	.	TRBJ1-2	CASSMGQGHERGYTF	TGTGCCAGTAGTATGGGGCAGGGACATGAGCGAGGCTACACCTTC
TRBD2	TRBV10-3	once	TRBJ2-5	CATTSEETQYF	TGTGCCACGACTAGCGAAGAGACCCAGTACTTC
TRBD1	TRBV5-1	.	TRBJ1-3	CASSLGTGAGNTIYF	TGCGCCAGCAGCTTGGGGACAGGGGCTGGAAACACCATATATTTT
TRBD1	TRBV30	.	TRBJ1-2	CAWRTGRRGYTF	TGTGCCTGGAGGACAGGGAGAAGAGGCTACACCTTC
TRBD1	TRBV19	.	TRBJ2-4	CASSILGQGFMDIQYF	TGTGCCAGTAGTATATTGGGACAGGGTTTTATGGACATTCAGTACTTC
TRBD1	TRBV19	.	TRBJ1-2	CASTPTGGAEGYTF	TGTGCCAGTACCCCGACAGGGGGCGCCGAAGGCTACACCTTC
TRBD1	TRBV5-5	.	TRBJ1-3	CASSLGPGGSSGNTIYF	TGTGCCAGCAGCTTGGGTCCAGGGGGCTCCTCTGGAAACACCATATATTTT
TRBD1	TRBV10-1	once	TRBJ2-7	CASSRGTGFDEQYF	TGCGCCAGCAGCCGCGGGACAGGGTTCGACGAGCAGTACTTC
.	TRBV11-2	.	TRBJ1-5	CASSFTTVYSNQPQHF	TGTGCCAGCAGCTTTACGACAGTGTATAGCAATCAGCCCCAGCATTTT
TRBD1	TRBV2	.	TRBJ2-1	CASSGLKGAGYNEQFF	TGTGCCAGCAGCGGCCTAAAGGGGGCAGGATACAATGAGCAGTTCTTC
TRBD2	TRBV5-8	.	TRBJ2-2	CASRARGGAGELFF	TGTGCCAGCAGGGCACGGGGAGGGGCCGGGGAGCTGTTTTTT
.	TRBV2	once	TRBJ1-2	CASSGTDDYGYTF	TGTGCCAGCAGTGGTACAGACGACTATGGCTACACCTTC
.	TRBV11-2	once	TRBJ1-3	CASSLNPGASSGNTIYF	TGTGCCAGCAGCTTAAATCCAGGGGCGAGCTCTGGAAACACCATATATTTT
.	TRBV5-1	.	TRBJ2-7	CASRSTADYEQYF	TGCGCCAGCAGATCCACAGCGGACTACGAGCAGTACTTC
.	TRBV7-8	.	TRBJ1-5	CASSAGRNQPQHF	TGTGCCAGCAGCGCGGGGCGTAATCAGCCCCAGCATTTT
TRBD1	TRBV7-3	.	TRBJ1-4	CASSLGQGAVKKLFF	TGTGCCAGCAGCTTGGGACAGGGGGCAGTTAAGAAACTGTTTTTT
TRBD2	TRBV5-4	few	TRBJ2-1	CASSLMSKAGGHNEQFF	TGTGCCAGCAGCTTGATGTCCAAAGCGGGGGGTCACAATGAGCAGTTCTTC
TRBD1	TRBV15	.	TRBJ1-3	CATSRDGTAGNTIYF	TGTGCCACCAGCAGAGATGGGACAGCTGGAAACACCATATATTTT
.	TRBV6-5	once	TRBJ1-5	CASKKQGANQPQHF	TGTGCCAGCAAGAAACAGGGCGCTAATCAGCCCCAGCATTTT
.	TRBV6-4	.	TRBJ2-3	CASSSDSDNPTDTQYF	TGTGCCAGCAGCTCGGACAGCGACAACCCCACAGATACGCAGTATTTT
.	TRBV4-3	.	TRBJ1-2	CASSQEQDGYGYTF	TGCGCCAGCAGCCAAGAACAGGATGGCTATGGCTACACCTTC
TRBD1	TRBV6-5	.	TRBJ1-1	CASSYSGTGTEAFF	TGTGCCAGCAGTTACTCCGGGACAGGGACTGAAGCTTTCTTT